This TCR beta chain was sequenced during a study of CD8 T cells in Susac syndrome (dated by TCRdb to the late 2010s). General notes on the study: Repertoire sequencing was used to test whether CD8+ T cell activation and differentiation in Susac syndrome was antigen driven. CD8+ T cell repertoire clonality was compared between about a dozen healthy donors, approximately 14 Susac syndrome patients and roughly 15 multiple sclerosis patients.

RNA was extracted using the RNeasy kit, and roughly 0.5 to 1 ug of the RNA was reverse transcribed with random hexamers. TCR beta CDR3 regions were amplified with the immunoSEQ multiplex PCR assay covering 54 Vbeta and 13 Jbeta segments. PCR amplification bias was corrected by using a synthetic template baseline for primer optimization and computational correction. Per the authors' processing: Reads were annotated to V, D and J genes according to IMGT and were analyzed with immunoSEQ Analyzer, with only productive sequences retained. Clonality was calculated as one minus the Shannon entropy normalized by log2 of the number of productive unique sequences. For each patient and control, public and private clones were evaluated among the 100 most prevalent clones. Susac-specific clones were defined as absent from healthy and MS cohorts, 1052 published viral clones and other ImmuneACCESS disease sequences. TCRdb reanalyzed the raw reads on its own, using fastp at Q25 for trimming and MiXCR for clone calling, and kept in-frame beta chains. Every CDR3 protein is listed once, alongside the most common genes and DNA of its rows. TCRdb's processing, not the study's, gives the V and J calls here. The sample table lists 250,000 to 350,000 distinct CDR3 sequences, around 83% of them with a count of one. Approximately 0.11% of the sample comes from the top ten.

High-throughput TCR beta sequencing profiled peripheral blood CD8+ and CD4+ T cells from healthy donors, Susac syndrome patients and multiple sclerosis patients. Multiple sclerosis controls were treatment-naive patients with stable or active relapsing-remitting disease fulfilling revised McDonald criteria. Bulk CD8+ and CD4+ T cells were purified by magnetic negative isolation, while CD8+ TEMRA cells were enriched using FACS. Blood was drawn into EDTA tubes, processed within 24 hours, and PBMCs were isolated by density gradient centrifugation. PBMCs intended for TCR sequencing were frozen in liquid nitrogen and were later thawed in a 37 degrees C water bath. The sorted or isolated CD4+, CD8+ and CD8+ TEMRA cells had a purity of 90% or higher. Note on this clonotype: Its antigen remains undetermined. Base qualities were left out, and no much larger clone turns up one base away.

CDR1 LNHDA and CDR2 SQIVND were looked up in the germline V gene (reference sequence). The junction shows trimming of 7 bases on V and 1 base on J, plus 10 bases between the germline ends. CDR3 length: 14 amino acids, cysteine to phenylalanine. Only the CDR3 region is kept as DNA, spanning 42 bases read in frame from base 1. The paper's findings and limits, for the study overall: The number of individuals in the TCR sequencing and HLA analysis was recognized as being relatively small.

The chain was built from TRBV19 and TRBJ2-2; there is no confident call for the D gene. The sequence came from a human donor with multiple sclerosis. Source material: CD8+ T cells from PBMCs. The DNA reads TGTGCCAGTATCCCGAGGAGGAACACCGGGGAGCTGTTTTTT. It specifies CASIPRRNTGELFF.